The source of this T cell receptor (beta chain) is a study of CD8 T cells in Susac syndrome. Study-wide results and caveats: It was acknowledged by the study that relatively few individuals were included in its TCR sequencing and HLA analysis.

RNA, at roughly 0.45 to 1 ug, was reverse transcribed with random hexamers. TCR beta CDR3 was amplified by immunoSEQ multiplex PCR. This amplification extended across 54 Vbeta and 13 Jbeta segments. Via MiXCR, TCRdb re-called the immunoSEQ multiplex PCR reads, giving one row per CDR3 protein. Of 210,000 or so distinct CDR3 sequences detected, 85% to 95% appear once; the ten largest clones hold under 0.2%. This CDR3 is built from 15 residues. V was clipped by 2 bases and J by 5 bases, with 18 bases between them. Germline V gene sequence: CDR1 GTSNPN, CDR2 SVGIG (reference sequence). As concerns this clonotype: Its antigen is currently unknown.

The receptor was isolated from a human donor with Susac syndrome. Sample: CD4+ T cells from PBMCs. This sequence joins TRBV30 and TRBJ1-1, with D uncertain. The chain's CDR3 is CAWSRPPGRSTEAFF. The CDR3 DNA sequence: TGTGCCTGGAGTAGACCTCCCGGACGGTCTACTGAAGCTTTCTTT.